These 7 T cell receptor beta chains originate from one sample sequenced in a study of CD4 T cells in relation to SARS-CoV-2 and coronaviruses. No cognate antigen is known for these TCRs. Profiled with immunoSEQ multiplex PCR; TCRdb holds only in-frame clones, not every one. The sample consists of over 40,000 clones, about 80% of them appearing once. Sequenced input: naive CD4+ T cells from PBMCs, cultured in vitro. Subset indicated: naive CD4+ T cells isolated by negative enrichment. These receptor sequences come from an adult with COVID-19.

The V and J genes are TRBV6-5 and TRBJ2-7; no reliable D call. V was shortened by 5 bases and J by 6 bases, with 8 bases between the two germline ends. The length of the CDR3 is 11 residues. The germline gives CDR1 MNHEY, CDR2 SVGAGI. CDR3 sequence (DNA): TGTGCCAGCAGTCTAGGTGGCGAGCAGTACTTC. Translation: CASSLGGEQYF.

V is TRBV2 and J is TRBJ2-5, with TRBD2 as a possible D gene (6 bases). The V gene's germline CDR1 is SNHLY and CDR2 FYNNEI. Trimming took off 5 bases at V and 5 bases at J, with 18 bases between the two ends. The CDR3 runs 15 residues. CDR3 DNA sequence: TGTGCCAGCAGTCTCTTTTTGGCGGGATATGAGACCCAGTACTTC. Its protein product is CASSLFLAGYETQYF.

V usage is TRBV27 and J usage is TRBJ1-5; D is undetermined. The CDR3 is made up of 15 amino acids. The germline V and J ends were trimmed by 3 bases and 2 bases, with 11 bases remaining between them. The germline V gene encodes CDR1 MNHEY and CDR2 SMNVEV (reference sequence). The CDR3 region has the DNA TGTGCCAGCAGTTTTGATGGGATGGGCAATCAGCCCCAGCATTTT. Its translation is CASSFDGMGNQPQHF.

The V gene is TRBV6-5, the J gene TRBJ1-5, with D hard to call. The germline V and J ends were trimmed by 6 bases and 0 bases, with 9 bases remaining between them. Germline values: CDR1 MNHEY, CDR2 SVGAGI. This CDR3 comprises 14 residues. Here the CDR3 reads CASSLKNSNQPQHF. CDR3 nucleotides: TGTGCCAGCAGCCTAAAAAATAGCAATCAGCCCCAGCATTTT.

This rearrangement joins TRBV7-2 to TRBJ2-5; 11 bases align to TRBD2. The CDR3 has 17 amino acids. CDR1 and CDR2 (germline): SGHTA, FQGNSA. V gave up 5 bases and J gave up 1 base; unmatched junction bases: 9. The chain's CDR3 is CASSPWTSGLLQETQYF. In DNA form, the CDR3 reads TGTGCCAGCAGCCCGTGGACTAGCGGGCTGCTCCAAGAGACCCAGTACTTC. The whole variable domain, filled in from reference TRBV7-2 and TRBJ2-5, reads GAGVSQSPSNKVTEKGKDVELRCDPISGHTALYWYRQSLGQGLEFLIYFQGNSAPDKSGLPSDRFSAERTGGSVSTLTIQRTQQEDSAVYLCASSPWTSGLLQETQYFGPGTRLLVL.

This chain connects TRBV11-2 to TRBJ2-7; 10 bases map to TRBD2. From germline, CDR1 is SGHAT and CDR2 FQNNGV. The CDR3 length is 15 residues. After removal of 1 base from V and 3 bases from J, the junction contained 3 bases not matched to a gene. The CDR3 DNA follows: TGTGCCAGCAGCTTAGGACGGACTAGCGGCTACGAGCAGTACTTC. Translation: CASSLGRTSGYEQYF. Supplemented by reference TRBV11-2 and TRBJ2-7, the full variable domain reads EAGVAQSPRYKIIEKRQSVAFWCNPISGHATLYWYQQILGQGPKLLIQFQNNGVVDDSQLPKDRFSAERLKGVDSTLKIQPAKLEDSAVYLCASSLGRTSGYEQYFGPGTRLTVT.

The genes are TRBV4-1 and TRBJ2-4; 9 bases agree with TRBD2. The CDR3 sequence is 16 residues long. After removal of 4 bases from V and 7 bases from J, the junction contained 11 bases not matched to a gene. Germline values: CDR1 MGHRA, CDR2 YSYEKL. The CDR3 sequence: CASSRPGVAGGNIQYF. Here the CDR3 DNA reads TGCGCCAGCAGCCGCCCCGGGGTTGCGGGAGGGAACATTCAGTACTTC.